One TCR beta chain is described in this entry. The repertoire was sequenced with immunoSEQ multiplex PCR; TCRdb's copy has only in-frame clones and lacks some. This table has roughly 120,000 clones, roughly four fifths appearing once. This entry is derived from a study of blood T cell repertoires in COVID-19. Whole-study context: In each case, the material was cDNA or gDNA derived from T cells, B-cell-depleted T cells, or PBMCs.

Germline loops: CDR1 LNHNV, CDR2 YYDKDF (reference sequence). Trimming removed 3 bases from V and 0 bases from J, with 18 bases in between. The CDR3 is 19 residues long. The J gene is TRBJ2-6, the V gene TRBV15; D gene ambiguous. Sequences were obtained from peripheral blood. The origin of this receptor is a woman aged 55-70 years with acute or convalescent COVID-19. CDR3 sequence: CATSRERALTVSGANVLTF. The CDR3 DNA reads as TGTGCCACCAGCAGGGAGAGAGCACTGACCGTCTCTGGGGCCAACGTCCTGACTTTC.